This is a list of T cell receptor beta chains from one sample in a study of T cell clones after liver transplantation. The repertoire was sequenced with immunoSEQ multiplex PCR; TCRdb's copy has only in-frame clones and lacks some. The sample consists of about 75,000 clones, around four fifths of them appearing once. Specimen: CD4+ T cells from blood, collected around 50 months after liver transplant. Every receptor here comes from a human patient who received a liver transplant. Some T cells may possibly be graft donor cells. The conserved cysteine and the conserved F or W are not part of the CDR3 here. Clone size is given for some rows only: seen once, a few or many times, or a class if the clone is expanded.

cdr3_length clone_size v_call cdr3_aa
14 - TRBV4-3 ASSQAGSVGHNEQF
9 - TRBV18 ASSSREEQY
17 - TRBV28 ASSSITSGANRGANVLT
14 - TRBV5-1 ASSLVGGRLNTEAF
14 once TRBV4-3 ASSQDLGERAGELF
13 - TRBV5-1 ASSFETGSNQPQH
15 - TRBV9 ASSGGEALRSNSPLH
12 once TRBV4-2 ASSRGQINTEAF
12 - TRBV4-2 ASSPLTGSDTQY
13 - TRBV6-1 ASRLTGTNPYEQY
11 - TRBV5-1 ASSLTPNTEAF
12 - TRBV19 ASRGDRENTEAF
9 - TRBV15 ATSTDYGYT
12 - TRBV7-9 ASGGRSAGNTIY
16 - TRBV7-3 ASSLMTSGGGSYNEQF
11 few TRBV2 ASKRDPNQPQH
14 - TRBV2 ASQRDRDTGANVLT
11 - TRBV28 ASSPSTVPIEF
13 once TRBV7-2 ASSLAVTGGETQY
11 - TRBV5-4 ASGPIVVPEAF
12 - TRBV11-2 ASSAPRQGEKLF
13 - TRBV15 ATSRDQGQGAEAF
12 - TRBV7-6 ASSPTGRYETQY
11 - TRBV11-1 ASSLDRNNEQF
12 - TRBV5-1 ASSLLAGNNEQF
13 - TRBV5-1 ASSSITSGRETQY
11 few TRBV6-6 ASSSAGQETQY
16 - TRBV28 ASSARTGSFYSNQPQH
9 - TRBV28 ASSFGRVAF
14 - TRBV5-6 ASSFSGLRSTDTQY
12 - TRBV11-3 ASSLGAVNNEQF
13 - TRBV11-1 ASSLLTSLSDTQY
12 - TRBV28 ASSFGPGPDEQY
13 once TRBV6-1 AGSEDSSGANVLT
16 - TRBV2 ASRGAGGRFSGHNEQF
11 - TRBV7-2 ASSFGTAYGYT
12 - TRBV19 ASSIAGVRETQY
12 - TRBV10-3 AISESDSGNEQF
17 - TRBV7-6 ASSPAQGRQIIRNTEAF
11 - TRBV2 ASETGSAGELF
13 - TRBV5-5 ASSLSGDPTDTQY
11 - TRBV28 ASAGGADYGYT
12 - TRBV19 ASSKGLARNQLF
13 - TRBV2 ASSEETRSQETQY
9 few TRBV20-1 SAAKDSRYT
13 - TRBV6-6 ASSYPTGGKNIQY
13 - TRBV27 ASSKRQGRTYEQY
14 - TRBV5-1 ASSSPRRGPEETQY
14 - TRBV27 ASSLSRSGGLQPQH
12 - TRBV2 ASSDRRNNSPLH
13 - TRBV9 ASSVGVGAATEAF